This entry is about one T cell receptor (beta chain). No cognate antigen has been identified for it. No much larger clone exists at a distance of one base, and base qualities are not known. These data are taken from a study of cytotoxic CD8 clonotypes in ibrutinib-treated CLL (dated by TCRdb to the early 2020s). About the full investigation: The cohort had ten to twelve relapsed/refractory and under 16 treatment-naive patients; roughly 18 were IGHV unmutated. Cryopreserved peripheral blood mononuclear cells were obtained before treatment, at response, and at either sustained remission or disease progression. Every sample from remission and from progressive disease was obtained while the patients were still on ibrutinib. Samples at response were collected after a median of 12 months of treatment, with a range of 6 to 36 months. An average of about 260,000 productive templates and some 99,000 productive rearrangements was obtained per sample. Of the 70 to 90 people in the trial, 26 had longitudinal samples available. Responses were partial in around 25 patients and complete in 2; after median around 72 months follow-up, about 15 stayed in remission and about twelve progressed. Broad study findings and their caveats: Lymph node repertoires were not examined, and the timing of sampling was not matched between patients in sustained remission and those whose disease progressed. At ibrutinib response clonality went up, during sustained remission it held steady, and at progression it dropped back toward baseline. At baseline, clonality was higher than in age-matched healthy donors and showed a strong correlation with circulating CD8+ T-cell counts. Public clonotypes were found to be uncommon and were observed to contract or remain stable during treatment; the increase in clonality was shown to reflect expansion of private clonotypes at ibrutinib response.

For CDR1 and CDR2, the germline V gene lists SGHRS and YFSETQ. The CDR3 starts with the cysteine, ends with the phenylalanine, and has 15 residues. Only the CDR3 region is kept as DNA, spanning 45 bases read in frame from base 1. For this chain, trimming is 4 bases at the V end and 5 bases at the J end, and the number of junction bases without a gene match is 10. A MiSeq instrument was used for deep resolution sequencing, which targeted depths ranging from 1 in 1 million up to 1 in 200,000 T cells, with coverage averaging 10x for each clonotype. The immunoSEQ hsTCRB Kit was used to generate TCR beta libraries. As for the authors' bioinformatics: The data were analyzed with ImmunoSEQ Analyzer and ImmunoSEQ Data Assistant, and V, D and J gene assignments followed IMGT definitions. Clonality, with values ranging from 0 to 1, was calculated as one minus the normalized Shannon entropy of productive rearrangement frequencies. Only overrepresented clonotypes making up at least 0.05% of the repertoire of each patient were included in the public clonotype analysis. About a dozen age-matched healthy donor repertoires from immuneACCESS were used as controls for clonality. The table comes from immuneACCESS by way of TCRdb, which keeps in-frame sequences with V and J called. Part of the clones is missing from these tables; in studies checked, under half for an unresolved V gene and the rest for unknown reasons. V and J calls plus clone size are reproduced from that table; the DNA served to infer D and trimming. Within this sample are some 200,000 clones, with 72% of them counted one time only. The ten top clones hold around an eighth of the sample.

This specimen's time point label, per the study, means: approximately 2 years on ibrutinib. Roughly 1.8 micrograms of genomic DNA were extracted from cryopreserved PBMCs for TCR beta library preparation. Longitudinal blood samples from CLL patients on ibrutinib monotherapy were analyzed using high-throughput TCR beta sequencing. The patients took part in an open-label, single-center phase 2 trial of ibrutinib monotherapy. The specimen comprised PBMCs, sampled after 24 months of ibrutinib treatment. The chain is made from TRBV5-1 and TRBJ1-2, with 8 bases aligning to TRBD1. The source of this sequence is a human donor with chronic lymphocytic leukemia. CDR3 reads: CASSPRTGRPYGYTF. Read as DNA, the sequence is TGCGCCAGCAGCCCGAGGACAGGGAGGCCTTATGGCTACACCTTC.